These 5 T cell receptor beta chains were sequenced from one sample in a study of blood T cell repertoires in COVID-19 (dated by TCRdb to about 2020). Library prep was done by the immunoSEQ multiplex PCR assay. In its TCRdb copy, this immuneACCESS table keeps in-frame sequences only and misses some clones. Where compared with another copy, unresolved V genes explain less than half of these, and the others have no known cause. The sample includes approximately 350,000 clones, with about 86% observed a single time. The ten largest clones take up roughly 6.6% of the sample. The specimen was peripheral blood. The receptors originated from a woman aged 60 to 75 with COVID-19, enrolled during active disease.

V and J are TRBV18 and TRBJ1-3; D may be TRBD1 (6 bases). The length of the CDR3 is 15 residues. Germline V gives CDR1 KGHSH, CDR2 LQKENI. V lost 2 bases and J 0 bases, leaving 8 bases between the germline ends. For the CDR3, the DNA is TGTGCCAGCTCACCAGTACAGGGCTCTGGAAACACCATATATTTT. Protein sequence: CASSPVQGSGNTIYF. Complete variable domain (other parts from reference TRBV18 and TRBJ1-3): NAGVMQNPRHLVRRRGQEARLRCSPMKGHSHVYWYRQLPEEGLKFMVYLQKENIIDESGMPKERFSAEFPKEGPSILRIQQVVRGDSAAYFCASSPVQGSGNTIYFGEGSWLTVV.

CDR3 nucleotide sequence: TGTGCCAGCTCGCAGGACAGGGGCGTTGAAGCTTTCTTT. This gives the protein CASSQDRGVEAFF. V gene TRBV18 combines with J gene TRBJ1-1; the match to TRBD1 covers 9 bases. V trimming: 6 bases; J trimming: 7 bases; junction bases outside the gene matches: 6. CDR1 and CDR2 (germline): KGHSH, LQKENI. The CDR3 has 13 amino acids.

The chain couples TRBV27 to TRBJ2-1; tentatively, D is TRBD2 (6 bases). CDR1 is MNHEY and CDR2 is SMNVEV in the germline V gene (reference sequence). The CDR3 extends over 16 amino acids. Between the trimmed V and J ends, which lost 3 bases and 5 bases, there was a span of 17 bases. The CDR3, as DNA: TGTGCCAGCAGTTTCGGTTGGGGGGACCGTCACAATGAGCAGTTCTTC. Protein: CASSFGWGDRHNEQFF.

This chain joins TRBV5-1 and TRBJ2-3; 8 bases map to TRBD1. J was trimmed by 7 bases and V by 2 bases; bases with no gene match: 9. CDR1 is SGHRS, CDR2 YFSETQ, per germline. This CDR3 comprises 15 residues. The CDR3 region is CASSFEATGAYTQYF. The DNA of the CDR3 is TGCGCCAGCAGCTTTGAGGCGACAGGGGCATATACGCAGTATTTT.

CDR3 sequence (DNA): TGTGCCAGTAGCAAAACCGGGACAGCGCAGGGCTACACCTTC. It yields the protein CASSKTGTAQGYTF. This chain joins TRBV19 and TRBJ1-2, with 7 bases matching TRBD1. The CDR3 is 14 amino acids. CDR1 LNHDA and CDR2 SQIVND come from the germline V gene (reference sequence). V shed 6 bases, J shed 8 bases, and the junction held 12 bases outside the gene matches. Full variable domain (missing parts from reference TRBV19 and TRBJ1-2): DGGITQSPKYLFRKEGQNVTLSCEQNLNHDAMYWYRQDPGQGLRLIYYSQIVNDFQKGDIAEGYSVSREKKESFPLTVTSAQKNPTAFYLCASSKTGTAQGYTFGSGTRLTVV.